The clone carrying this TCR beta chain was recorded a few times. Its antigen is as yet unknown. This entry is derived from a study of response to subunit inactivated influenza vaccine. Overall study results and limits: Researchers suggested that each seasonal influenza vaccination recruits few new T cells.

MiXCR, run by TCRdb on the RT-PCR reads, gives a single entry per CDR3 protein. The data show roughly 650,000 distinct CDR3 sequences, approximately 15% seen once. The germline CDR1 and CDR2 sequences are SQVTM and ANQGSEA. The CDR3 is 13 residues long. Trimming removed 1 base from V and 2 bases from J, with 9 bases in between. The chain employs TRBV29-1 and TRBJ2-7; D is perhaps TRBD1 (5 bases). This TCR derives from a man between 50 and 59 years old who received an inactivated influenza vaccine. The sequencing here drew on PBMCs from blood, taken less than 15 days before vaccination. CDR3 sequence (DNA): TGCAGCGTTGAAGGGCAGGGAACCTACGAGCAGTACTTC. Its protein product is CSVEGQGTYEQYF.